What follows is one TCR beta chain and its context. This sample is drawn from a study of blood T cell repertoires in COVID-19. About the research overall: The origin of the acute and convalescent COVID-19 samples was the United States, Italy and Spain.

Those who participated ranged in age from 18 to 89 years and resided in 24 US areas. Two negative PCRs, clearance, or symptom resolution were required of recovered Cohort 3 donors. The authors' processing: Amplifying reference gene primers gave estimates of nucleated cell counts. Clones were sequenced by immunoSEQ multiplex PCR, and TCRdb holds only the in-frame ones, with some missing. V and J calls and clone size come straight from that table; D and trimming were deduced from the DNA. This sample has 140,000 to 150,000 clones, with approximately 78% found just once. Sequenced sample: PBMCs or T cells enriched from blood (not recorded which). This TCR came from a woman between 45 and 65 years old who had recovered from COVID-19.

Written as DNA, the CDR3 is TGTGCCATCAGTGAGTCTCCGGGGTCCTTCTCCAACTATGGCTACACCTTC. Its protein is CAISESPGSFSNYGYTF. The chain carries TRBV10-3 and TRBJ1-2; D unclear. This CDR3 comprises 17 residues. V lost 0 bases to trimming and J lost 2 bases, with 16 bases between them. CDR1 is ENHRY, CDR2 SYGVKD, per germline.